The 12 T cell receptor beta chains presented below share a single source sample, sequenced in a study of shared clonotypes between healthy human individuals. Sequencing used immunoSEQ multiplex PCR; TCRdb keeps in-frame clones, though not all of them. Here the sample spans about 1.5 million clones, 95% to 99% being singletons. Sequencing was done on a sample of naive CD4+ T cells sorted from blood. Subset of the sample: CD45RA+ positively selected. The receptors were sampled from a young man in good health.

V is TRBV6-1 and J is TRBJ2-5; D may be TRBD1 (5 bases). The CDR3 length is 13 residues. Between the trimmed V and J ends, which lost 4 bases and 5 bases, there was a span of 11 bases. The V gene's germline CDR1 is MNHNS and CDR2 SASEGT. Here the CDR3 reads CASSGAGLETQYF. The CDR3 DNA reads as TGTGCCAGCAGTGGGGCAGGGTTGGAGACCCAGTACTTC.

The chain uses TRBV6-5 and TRBJ1-1, with TRBD1 as a possible D gene (6 bases). This CDR3 is 16 amino acids long. Trimming took 4 bases from V and 5 from J, leaving 20 bases between them. Germline assignment: CDR1 MNHEY and CDR2 SVGAGI. The CDR3 region is CASSSRTLGAKTEAFF. CDR3 in DNA: TGTGCCAGCAGTTCACGGACTTTGGGGGCTAAAACTGAAGCTTTCTTT.

J is TRBJ2-5 and V is TRBV28; D might be TRBD2 (6 bases). V lost 5 bases and J 5 bases, leaving 18 bases between the germline ends. Germline V gene lookup returns CDR1 MDHEN and CDR2 SYDVKM. The CDR3 extends over 15 amino acids. CDR3 amino acids: CASSPSTWGRETQYF. The CDR3 DNA reads TGTGCCAGCAGTCCCTCCACGTGGGGGAGGGAGACCCAGTACTTC. The whole variable domain, filled in from reference TRBV28 and TRBJ2-5, reads DVKVTQSSRYLVKRTGEKVFLECVQDMDHENMFWYRQDPGLGLRLIYFSYDVKMKEKGDIPEGYSVSREKKERFSLILESASTNQTSMYLCASSPSTWGRETQYFGPGTRLLVL.

The gene calls are TRBV5-1 and TRBJ2-7, with 9 bases fitting TRBD1. Germline V lookup: CDR1 SGHRS, CDR2 YFSETQ. The CDR3 has 15 residues. Trimming removed 6 bases from V and 6 bases from J; junction bases left unmatched: 13. The CDR3 DNA reads TGCGCCAGCACCCGTCTGGGGACAGGGTTAACCGAGCAGTACTTC. This gives the protein CASTRLGTGLTEQYF.

V and J are TRBV4-1 and TRBJ2-1; TRBD2 agrees at 11 bases. Germline CDR1 and CDR2: MGHRA and YSYEKL. Trimming removed 5 bases from V and 9 bases from J; junction bases left unmatched: 6. The CDR3 is 14 residues long. CDR3 DNA sequence: TGCGCCAGCAGCACTAGCGGGAGTGGTGGTGAGCAGTTCTTC. Translating it yields CASSTSGSGGEQFF.

The rearrangement joins TRBV27 to TRBJ1-2; 7 nucleotides line up with TRBD1. The CDR3 extends over 15 amino acids. The V gene's germline CDR1 is MNHEY and CDR2 SMNVEV (reference sequence). V lost 2 bases, J lost 5 bases, and 8 bases stayed unmatched. The CDR3 is CASSLRQGTAYGYTF. CDR3 coding DNA: TGTGCCAGCAGTTTACGACAGGGCACCGCTTATGGCTACACCTTC.

The chain employs TRBV18 and TRBJ2-5; weak D call: TRBD1 (7 bases). The CDR3 runs 15 residues. Between the trimmed V and J ends, which lost 3 bases and 5 bases, there was a span of 16 bases. Germline-derived CDR1 and CDR2 are KGHSH and LQKENI. The CDR3: CASSPETGRMETQYF. In DNA form, the CDR3 reads TGTGCCAGCTCACCTGAGACAGGGAGGATGGAGACCCAGTACTTC. Combining the CDR3 with reference TRBV18 and TRBJ2-5 gives the whole variable domain NAGVMQNPRHLVRRRGQEARLRCSPMKGHSHVYWYRQLPEEGLKFMVYLQKENIIDESGMPKERFSAEFPKEGPSILRIQQVVRGDSAAYFCASSPETGRMETQYFGPGTRLLVL.

The chain recombines TRBV6-1 with TRBJ1-1; D is unclear. The CDR3 spans 13 residues. Trimming left V 6 bases short and J 3 bases short, with 11 bases between. CDR1 is MNHNS, CDR2 SASEGT, per germline. The CDR3 spells CASRRGVYTEAFF. CDR3 bases: TGTGCCAGCAGGCGCGGGGTTTACACTGAAGCTTTCTTT.

The table lists this clone with a count of one. This sequence joins TRBV18 and TRBJ1-5; 8 positions agree with TRBD1. V trimming: 3 bases; J trimming: 0 bases; junction bases outside the gene matches: 4. The germline CDR1 and CDR2 sequences are KGHSH and LQKENI. The CDR3 consists of 16 residues. The CDR3, as DNA: TGTGCCAGCTCACCGGGACAGGCTTATAGCAATCAGCCCCAGCATTTT. The encoded protein is CASSPGQAYSNQPQHF.

V and J are TRBV2 and TRBJ1-5, with D hard to call. V lost 4 bases and J lost 6, with 10 bases in between. Per the germline V gene, CDR1 is SNHLY and CDR2 is FYNNEI. The CDR3 consists of 13 residues. This CDR3 is CASSGRDSQPQHF. The CDR3 DNA reads as TGTGCCAGCAGTGGAAGGGATAGTCAGCCCCAGCATTTT.

The genes are TRBV19 and TRBJ2-2; D is undetermined. Trimming removed 7 bases from V and 3 bases from J, with 12 bases in between. This CDR3 spans 14 amino acids. Germline CDR1 reads LNHDA; CDR2 reads SQIVND (reference sequence). In DNA form, the CDR3 reads TGTGCCAGTAACTATAAGCGTCACACCGGGGAGCTGTTTTTT. Encoded protein: CASNYKRHTGELFF.

In this sample, this clone turned up once. This rearrangement joins TRBV6-5 to TRBJ2-1, with D possibly being TRBD1 (6 bases). This CDR3 contains 16 residues. V was shortened by 2 bases and J by 5 bases, with 16 bases between the two germline ends. Germline V CDR1 and CDR2: MNHEY, SVGAGI. For the CDR3, the DNA is TGTGCCAGCAGTTACGAAGGGACACTATACAACAATGAGCAGTTCTTC. This codes for CASSYEGTLYNNEQFF.